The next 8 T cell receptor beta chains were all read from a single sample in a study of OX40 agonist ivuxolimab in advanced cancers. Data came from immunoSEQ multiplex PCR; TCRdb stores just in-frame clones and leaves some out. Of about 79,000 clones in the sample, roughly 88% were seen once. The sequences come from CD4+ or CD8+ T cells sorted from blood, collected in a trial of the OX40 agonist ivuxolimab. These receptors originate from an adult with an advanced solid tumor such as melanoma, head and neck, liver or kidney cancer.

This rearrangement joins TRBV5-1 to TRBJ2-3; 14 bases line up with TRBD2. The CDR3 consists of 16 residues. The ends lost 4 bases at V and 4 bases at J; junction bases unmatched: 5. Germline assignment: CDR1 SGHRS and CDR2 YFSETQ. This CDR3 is CASSVGTSGGPDTQYF. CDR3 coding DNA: TGCGCCAGCAGCGTAGGGACTAGCGGGGGCCCAGATACGCAGTATTTT.

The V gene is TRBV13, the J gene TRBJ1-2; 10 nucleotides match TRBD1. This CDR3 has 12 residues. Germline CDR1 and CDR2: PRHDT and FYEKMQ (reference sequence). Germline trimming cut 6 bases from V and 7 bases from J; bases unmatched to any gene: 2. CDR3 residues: CASRGQGGGYTF. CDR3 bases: TGTGCCAGCAGAGGACAGGGGGGTGGCTACACCTTC.

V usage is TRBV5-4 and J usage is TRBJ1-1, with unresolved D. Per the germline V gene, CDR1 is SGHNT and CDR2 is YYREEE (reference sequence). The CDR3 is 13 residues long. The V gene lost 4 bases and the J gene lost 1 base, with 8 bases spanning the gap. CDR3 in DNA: TGTGCCAGCAGCCCGGTCGGGAACACTGAAGCTTTCTTT. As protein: CASSPVGNTEAFF. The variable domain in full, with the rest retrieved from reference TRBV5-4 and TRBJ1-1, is ETGVTQSPTHLIKTRGQQVTLRCSSQSGHNTVSWYQQALGQGPQFIFQYYREEENGRGNFPPRFSGLQFPNYSSELNVNALELDDSALYLCASSPVGNTEAFFGQGTRLTVV.

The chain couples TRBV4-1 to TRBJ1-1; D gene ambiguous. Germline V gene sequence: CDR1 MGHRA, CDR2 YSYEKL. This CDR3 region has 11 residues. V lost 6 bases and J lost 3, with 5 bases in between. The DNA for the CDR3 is TGCGCCAGCAGGAGGGACACTGAAGCTTTCTTT. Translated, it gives CASRRDTEAFF.

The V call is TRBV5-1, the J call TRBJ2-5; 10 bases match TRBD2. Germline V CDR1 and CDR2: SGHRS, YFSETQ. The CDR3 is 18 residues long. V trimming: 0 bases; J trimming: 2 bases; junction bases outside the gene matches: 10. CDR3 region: CASSLEASGGSLQETQYF. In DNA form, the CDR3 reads TGCGCCAGCAGCTTGGAGGCTAGCGGGGGATCCCTACAAGAGACCCAGTACTTC.

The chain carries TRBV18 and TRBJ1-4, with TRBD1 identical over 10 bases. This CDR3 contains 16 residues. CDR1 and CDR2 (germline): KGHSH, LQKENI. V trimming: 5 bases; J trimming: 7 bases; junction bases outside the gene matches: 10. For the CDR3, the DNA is TGTGCCAGCTCAGCCAGTCGACAGGGGGCTAGTGAAAAACTGTTTTTT. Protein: CASSASRQGASEKLFF.

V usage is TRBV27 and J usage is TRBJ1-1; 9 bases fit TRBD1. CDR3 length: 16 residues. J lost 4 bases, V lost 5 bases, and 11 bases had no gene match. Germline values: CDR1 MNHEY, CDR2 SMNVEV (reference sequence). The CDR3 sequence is CASSQTNRGQRTEAFF. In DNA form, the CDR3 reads TGTGCCAGCAGTCAAACAAACAGGGGGCAGCGCACTGAAGCTTTCTTT.

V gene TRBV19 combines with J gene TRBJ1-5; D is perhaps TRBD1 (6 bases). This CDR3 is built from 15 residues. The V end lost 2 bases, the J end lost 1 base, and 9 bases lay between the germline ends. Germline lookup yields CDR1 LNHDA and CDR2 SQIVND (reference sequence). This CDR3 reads CASSIKGGSNQPQHF. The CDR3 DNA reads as TGTGCCAGTAGTATAAAGGGGGGGAGCAATCAGCCCCAGCATTTT.